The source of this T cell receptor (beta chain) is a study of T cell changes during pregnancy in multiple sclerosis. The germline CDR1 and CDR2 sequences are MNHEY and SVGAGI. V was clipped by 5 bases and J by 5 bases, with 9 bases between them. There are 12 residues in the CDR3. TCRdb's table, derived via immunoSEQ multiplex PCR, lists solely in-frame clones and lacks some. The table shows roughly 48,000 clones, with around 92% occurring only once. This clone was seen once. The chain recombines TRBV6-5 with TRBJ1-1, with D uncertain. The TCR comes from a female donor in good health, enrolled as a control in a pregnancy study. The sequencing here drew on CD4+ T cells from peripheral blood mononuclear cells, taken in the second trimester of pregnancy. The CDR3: CASSRGWTEAFF. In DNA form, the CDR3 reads TGTGCCAGCAGTCGAGGATGGACTGAAGCTTTCTTT.